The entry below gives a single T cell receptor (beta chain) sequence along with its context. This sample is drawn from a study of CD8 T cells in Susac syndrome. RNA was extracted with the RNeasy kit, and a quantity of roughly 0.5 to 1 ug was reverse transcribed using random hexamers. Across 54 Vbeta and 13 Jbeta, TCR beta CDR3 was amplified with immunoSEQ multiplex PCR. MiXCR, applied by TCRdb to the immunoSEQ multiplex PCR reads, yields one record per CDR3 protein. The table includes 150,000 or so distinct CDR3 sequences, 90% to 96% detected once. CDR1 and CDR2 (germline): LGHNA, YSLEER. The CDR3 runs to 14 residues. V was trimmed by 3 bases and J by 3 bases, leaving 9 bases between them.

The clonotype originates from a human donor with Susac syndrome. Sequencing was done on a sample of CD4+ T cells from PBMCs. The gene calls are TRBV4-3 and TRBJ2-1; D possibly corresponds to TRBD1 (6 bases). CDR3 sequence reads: CASSHDRNYNEQFF. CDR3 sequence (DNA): TGCGCCAGCAGCCACGACAGGAACTACAATGAGCAGTTCTTC.